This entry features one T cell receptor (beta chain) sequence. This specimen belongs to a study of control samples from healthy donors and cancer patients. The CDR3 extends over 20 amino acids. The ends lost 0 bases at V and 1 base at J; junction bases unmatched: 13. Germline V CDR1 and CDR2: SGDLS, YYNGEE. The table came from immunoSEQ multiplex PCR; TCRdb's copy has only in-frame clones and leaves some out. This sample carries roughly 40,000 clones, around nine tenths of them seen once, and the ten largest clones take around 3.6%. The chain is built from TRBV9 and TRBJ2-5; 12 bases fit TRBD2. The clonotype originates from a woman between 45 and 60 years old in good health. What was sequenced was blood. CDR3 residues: CASSVDPLAGGQAIQETQYF. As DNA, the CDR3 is TGTGCCAGCAGCGTAGACCCACTAGCGGGGGGCCAGGCGATCCAAGAGACCCAGTACTTC.